What follows are 25 T cell receptor beta chains derived from one specimen sequenced in a study of blood T cell repertoires in COVID-19. The table came from immunoSEQ multiplex PCR; TCRdb's copy has only in-frame clones and leaves some out. The data show approximately 130,000 clones, about 77% seen once. Sample: peripheral blood. These receptors all stem from a human donor in a cohort sampled during active COVID-19.

This chain connects TRBV11-2 to TRBJ2-7; 10 bases agree with TRBD2. CDR3 length: 15 amino acids. J lost 5 bases, V lost 4 bases, and 8 bases had no gene match. Germline values: CDR1 SGHAT, CDR2 FQNNGV. CDR3 amino acids: CASSSLSGRIHEQYF. As DNA, the CDR3 is TGTGCCAGCAGCTCTCTTAGCGGGAGGATCCACGAGCAGTACTTC.

V usage is TRBV27 and J usage is TRBJ2-6, with D perhaps TRBD2 (6 bases). This CDR3 is built from 17 residues. Germline V gene lookup returns CDR1 MNHEY and CDR2 SMNVEV (reference sequence). Trimming pared 3 bases from V and 0 bases from J, leaving 12 bases between. CDR3 nucleotide sequence: TGTGCCAGCAGTTTTGTGCGGGGAGACTCTGGGGCCAACGTCCTGACTTTC. Protein sequence: CASSFVRGDSGANVLTF.

The chain employs TRBV7-9 and TRBJ1-4; the D gene is possibly TRBD1 (5 bases). Per germline, CDR1 SEHNR and CDR2 FQNEAQ (reference sequence). CDR3 length: 15 amino acids. With 5 bases removed from V and 5 bases from J, the gap between germline ends came to 15 bases. The CDR3 spells CASSRSGTLNEKLFF. CDR3 coding DNA: TGTGCCAGCAGCCGTAGCGGGACTTTAAATGAAAAACTGTTTTTT.

The chain carries TRBV7-3 and TRBJ2-1, with 9 bases matching TRBD2. This CDR3 has 15 residues. With V trimmed by 5 bases and J by 0 bases, 2 bases remained unmatched. Germline V gene data show CDR1 as SGHTA and CDR2 as FQGTGA. The CDR3 sequence is CASSVSGSSYNEQFF. For the CDR3, the DNA is TGTGCCAGCAGCGTTAGCGGGAGCTCCTACAATGAGCAGTTCTTC.

The chain couples TRBV30 to TRBJ2-2; weak D call: TRBD1 (5 bases). Deletions cut 5 bases from V and 6 bases from J, with 10 bases between. Germline V gene lookup returns CDR1 GTSNPN and CDR2 SVGIG (reference sequence). The CDR3 loop spans 12 amino acids. For the CDR3, the DNA is TGTGCCTGGGGTCAGGGATCCGGGGAGCTGTTTTTT. It specifies CAWGQGSGELFF. Filled out from reference TRBV30 and TRBJ2-2, the complete variable domain reads SQTIHQWPATLVQPVGSPLSLECTVEGTSNPNLYWYRQAAGRGLQLLFYSVGIGQISSEVPQNLSASRPQDRQFILSSKKLLLSDSGFYLCAWGQGSGELFFGEGSRLTVL.

The table lists this clone with a few counts. V usage is TRBV3-1 (or the pseudogene TRBV3-2) and J usage is TRBJ2-5, with D hard to call. The germline V and J ends were trimmed by 1 base and 1 base, with 10 bases remaining between them. Germline lookup yields CDR1 LGHDT and CDR2 YNNKEL (reference sequence). The length of the CDR3 is 15 residues. The CDR3 here is CASSQVSRIQETQYF. The CDR3 DNA reads TGTGCCAGCAGCCAAGTCTCGCGGATCCAAGAGACCCAGTACTTC.

The rearrangement links TRBV10-3 to TRBJ2-7; 16 bases fit TRBD2. Trimming took 10 bases from V and 7 from J; bases not matched to a gene: 16. CDR3 length: 17 amino acids. The germline CDR1 and CDR2 sequences are ENHRY and SYGVKD. The CDR3 DNA reads as TGTGCCAGCCACGCGGCGCCGGGACTAGCGGGGGGGCGTGAGCAGTACTTC. This codes for CASHAAPGLAGGREQYF.

J is TRBJ2-3 and V is TRBV7-3, with 9 bases matching TRBD2. CDR3 length equals 16 residues. CDR1 and CDR2 from the germline V gene are SGHTA and FQGTGA. V lost 5 bases, J lost 2 bases, and 8 bases stayed unmatched. CDR3 bases: TGTGCCAGCAGCGAAGGGGCTAGCGGGGTCACAGATACGCAGTATTTT. It translates to CASSEGASGVTDTQYF.

For the CDR3, the DNA is TGTGCCAGCAGCTTAGTTGGCGGGCGGACGGAGACCCAGTACTTC. It translates to CASSLVGGRTETQYF. The chain carries TRBV11-1 and TRBJ2-5; tentative D call: TRBD2 (5 bases). The CDR3 is 15 amino acids. Germline loops: CDR1 SGHAT, CDR2 FQDESV (reference sequence). Trimming left V 1 base short and J 5 bases short, with 14 bases between.

This rearrangement joins TRBV18 to TRBJ2-3, with a possible D match to TRBD1 (6 bases). The V and J ends lost 3 bases and 10 bases respectively, with 14 bases between them. The length of the CDR3 is 13 residues. CDR1 is KGHSH and CDR2 is LQKENI in the germline V gene. The CDR3 DNA sequence: TGTGCCAGCTCACCGAGGACAGCCGAAGCGCAGTATTTT. It translates to CASSPRTAEAQYF.

The chain employs TRBV5-1 and TRBJ1-4, with 9 bases identical to TRBD1. The CDR3 has 15 residues. J gave up 5 bases and V 4 bases, and 6 bases lay outside the gene matches. The V gene's germline CDR1 is SGHRS and CDR2 YFSETQ. CDR3 loop: CASSNPGTGNEKLFF. The CDR3 coding sequence is TGCGCCAGCAGCAATCCAGGGACAGGGAATGAAAAACTGTTTTTT.

This clone was seen just once. This rearrangement joins TRBV21-1 to TRBJ2-2; the table's TRBD2 call for D was not verified on the DNA. TRBV21-1 is listed as a pseudogene. This CDR3 is 14 amino acids long. The CDR3 DNA is TGTGCCAGCAGCAAAAGCTCGAACACCGGGGAGCTGTTTTTT. Its protein is CASSKSSNTGELFF.

This sequence joins TRBV15 and TRBJ2-1; D possibly corresponds to TRBD2 (6 bases). The CDR3 has 15 residues. Trimming removed 0 bases from V and 8 bases from J, with 14 bases in between. CDR1 LNHNV and CDR2 YYDKDF come from the germline V gene (reference sequence). The CDR3 DNA is TGTGCCACCAGCAGAGAGGTGGCGGGAAGGGATGAGCAGTTCTTC. Translation gives CATSREVAGRDEQFF.

The chain couples TRBV9 to TRBJ2-1; 14 nucleotides match TRBD2. The CDR3 has 14 amino acids. V lost 3 bases and J lost 13; bases outside the gene matches: 6. Per germline, CDR1 SGDLS and CDR2 YYNGEE. For the CDR3, the DNA is TGTGCCAGCAGCGCACGGACTAGCGGGGGGCGTCAGTTCTTC. This encodes CASSARTSGGRQFF.

The rearrangement links TRBV28 to TRBJ2-7; D may be TRBD1 (6 bases). Trimming left V 3 bases short and J 2 bases short, with 20 bases between. Per germline, CDR1 MDHEN and CDR2 SYDVKM. This CDR3 has 17 amino acids. CDR3 sequence: CASSFAGAPIQAYEQYF. Written as DNA, the CDR3 is TGTGCCAGCAGTTTTGCAGGGGCCCCGATACAAGCCTACGAGCAGTACTTC.

J is TRBJ1-5 and V is TRBV5-6; maybe TRBD1 (5 bases). The CDR3 has 14 amino acids. Germline lookup yields CDR1 SGHDT and CDR2 YYEEEE. Trimming stripped 4 bases from V and 6 bases from J, with 14 bases between. The CDR3, as DNA: TGTGCCAGCAGCCGTGGCTGGGGCGGTCAGCCCCAGCATTTT. This translates into CASSRGWGGQPQHF.

V gene TRBV6-5 combines with J gene TRBJ2-3, with D possibly being TRBD2 (7 bases). Germline CDR1 and CDR2: MNHEY and SVGAGI. Trimming pared 2 bases from V and 5 bases from J, leaving 17 bases between. The CDR3 spans 16 residues. In nucleotides, the CDR3 is TGTGCCAGCAGTTACGGGACGATAGGGGGGGGAGATACGCAGTATTTT. This codes for CASSYGTIGGGDTQYF.

J is TRBJ2-5 and V is TRBV2; tentatively, D is TRBD1 (6 bases). Germline V gene data show CDR1 as SNHLY and CDR2 as FYNNEI. The germline V and J ends were trimmed by 1 base and 4 bases, with 10 bases remaining between them. The CDR3 sequence is 14 residues long. The CDR3 is CASSEGYRVETQYF. The CDR3 region has the DNA TGTGCCAGCAGTGAAGGATACAGGGTAGAGACCCAGTACTTC.

This chain uses TRBV30 with TRBJ1-5; 7 bases are shared with TRBD1. The germline CDR1 and CDR2 sequences are GTSNPN and SVGIG (reference sequence). The CDR3 consists of 16 residues. V gave up 1 base and J gave up 9 bases; unmatched junction bases: 15. The CDR3 spells CAWSGWDSWYGGPQHF. CDR3 DNA sequence: TGTGCCTGGAGTGGTTGGGACAGTTGGTACGGTGGGCCCCAGCATTTT.

The chain uses TRBV9 and TRBJ2-3; 8 bases are shared with TRBD2. This CDR3 is built from 16 residues. V gave up 0 bases and J gave up 1 base; unmatched junction bases: 4. From germline, CDR1 is SGDLS and CDR2 YYNGEE. This chain's CDR3 is CASSVGSGGGTDTQYF. The CDR3 DNA is TGTGCCAGCAGCGTAGGGAGCGGGGGAGGCACAGATACGCAGTATTTT.

The chain employs TRBV19 and TRBJ1-1; 8 positions agree with TRBD1. CDR1 is LNHDA and CDR2 is SQIVND in the germline V gene (reference sequence). The CDR3 sequence is 14 residues long. Losses at the gene ends were 3 bases for V and 1 base for J; bases not matched to a gene: 1. The CDR3 region has the DNA TGTGCCAGTAGTATTGGACAGGGGAACACTGAAGCTTTCTTT. This gives the protein CASSIGQGNTEAFF.

The chain couples TRBV11-3 to TRBJ2-7, with D possibly matching TRBD2 (5 bases). V dropped 5 bases and J dropped 5 bases, with 10 bases sitting between them. CDR1 is SGHNT and CDR2 is YENEEA in the germline V gene. This CDR3 is built from 12 residues. The CDR3 region has the DNA TGTGCCAGCAGCCCCGGAGGAGACGAGCAGTACTTC. This encodes CASSPGGDEQYF.

The CDR3 nucleotides read TGTGCCAGCAGGGGACCGGGACTCATAGCCAAAAACATTCAGTACTTC. Its translation: CASRGPGLIAKNIQYF. J is TRBJ2-4 and V is TRBV28, with a weak D call TRBD2 (6 bases). This CDR3 has 16 amino acids. In germline, CDR1 is MDHEN, CDR2 SYDVKM. V lost 6 bases and J 0 bases, leaving 15 bases between the germline ends.

V is TRBV6-6 and J is TRBJ2-1, with 11 nucleotides matching TRBD2. The germline V gene has CDR1 MNHNY and CDR2 SVGAGI (reference sequence). V trimming: 5 bases; J trimming: 7 bases; junction bases outside the gene matches: 4. The CDR3 contains 14 residues. CDR3 DNA: TGTGCCAGCAGTCGACTAGCGGGATTAAATGAGCAGTTCTTC. Translated, it gives CASSRLAGLNEQFF.

The genes are TRBV7-2 and TRBJ1-4; D perhaps matches TRBD1 (6 bases). With 3 bases removed from V and 7 bases from J, the gap between germline ends came to 9 bases. The CDR3 sequence is 13 residues long. CDR1 is SGHTA, CDR2 FQGNSA, per germline. CDR3 in amino acids: CASSFLQGEKLFF. The CDR3 DNA reads as TGTGCCAGCAGCTTCTTACAGGGTGAAAAACTGTTTTTT.